This T cell receptor beta chain emerged from a study of T cells in Graves' hyperthyroidism and ophthalmopathy. This clonotype was counted many times. The CDR3 loop spans 15 amino acids. V was pared by 6 bases and J by 1 base, with 15 bases between. The germline V gene has CDR1 MDHEN and CDR2 SYDVKM. Initially, at the first diagnosis of hyperthyroidism and before any ophthalmopathy symptoms, blood was sampled. Regions amplified from RNA transcripts were the TCR beta CDR3 regions. First-round RT-PCR targeting the TCR CDR3 was performed with the HTBI primer set. MiXCR was run by TCRdb on the multiplex PCR reads, yielding one entry per CDR3 protein. The sample includes over 250,000 distinct CDR3 sequences, less than 30% seen only once; the top ten take around 30%.

The source material was blood. The receptor's source is a man aged 40-49 years with Graves' hyperthyroidism that later progressed to Graves' ophthalmopathy. The rearrangement joins TRBV28 to TRBJ1-1; TRBD1 is a possible D gene (6 bases). The CDR3 DNA follows: TGTGCCAGCAGAGGGGGGGCGGGGGCGAACACTGAAGCTTTCTTT. Amino acid sequence: CASRGGAGANTEAFF.